What follows describes a single T cell receptor (beta chain). Methods used by the authors: Reference gene primer amplification yielded estimated nucleated cell counts. Sequencing used immunoSEQ multiplex PCR; TCRdb keeps in-frame clones, though not all of them. D and trimming were read from the DNA, whereas the V and J calls and clone size are those reported in that table. The table has 150,000 to 200,000 clones, approximately 91% seen once. Germline V gene lookup returns CDR1 MDHEN and CDR2 SYDVKM. The CDR3 is 15 residues long. Trimming pared 2 bases from V and 7 bases from J, leaving 17 bases between. Recruits, aged about 18 to 100 years, lived in 24 US areas. The data derive from a study of blood T cell repertoires in COVID-19. Study as a whole: Some COVID-19 samples were acute and others convalescent; all came from the United States, Italy and Spain. Sample material is recorded as cDNA or gDNA derived from T cells, B-cell-depleted T cells, or PBMCs.

This receptor was identified in a young woman who had recovered from COVID-19. The chain recombines TRBV28 with TRBJ1-2; tentatively, D is TRBD1 (6 bases). The sequenced sample was PBMCs or T cells enriched from blood (not recorded which). The CDR3 region is CASSLTLGAPVGYTF. CDR3 bases: TGTGCCAGCAGTTTAACCTTGGGGGCGCCGGTTGGCTACACCTTC.